This TCR beta chain emerged from a study of blood T cell repertoires in COVID-19. Using immunoSEQ multiplex PCR, the repertoire was profiled, and TCRdb retains in-frame clones only, with some absent. This sample has over 20,000 clones, with 89% found just once. The V segment lost 5 bases and the J segment 5 bases; nucleotides outside the gene matches: 17. The CDR3 is 17 residues long. The receptor was derived from a human donor in a cohort sampled during active COVID-19. Sequencing was done on a sample of peripheral blood. The rearrangement uses TRBV5-3 and TRBJ2-5; 8 bases match TRBD2. TRBV5-3 is known as an ORF, though its function is uncertain. CDR3 protein: CARSPTGLEPRGETQYF. The CDR3 DNA reads TGTGCCAGAAGTCCCACGGGACTAGAACCCCGGGGGGAGACCCAGTACTTC.